This T cell receptor beta chain was documented in a study of shared clonotypes between healthy human individuals. Findings of the study overall: How much donors shared clonotypes was expected to be affected by sequencing depth.

Note on this clone: Its antigen is unidentified.

As processed by the authors: Filtering differed since immunoSEQ provided only junctions, with no quality scores. Profiling relied on immunoSEQ multiplex PCR, and the TCRdb table lists in-frame clones only, not all of them. Clonal size and the V and J genes are those of that table, whereas D and trimming came from the DNA. The sample holds some 1 million clones; about 75% are singletons and the top ten take around 1.4%. Germline loops: CDR1 LNHNV, CDR2 YYDKDF (reference sequence). The CDR3 extends over 16 amino acids. V gave up 2 bases and J gave up 6 bases; unmatched junction bases: 11. The clonotype originates from a young man in good health. The chain carries TRBV15 and TRBJ2-3; 7 bases fit TRBD2. Sample: memory CD4+ T cells sorted from blood. Subset reported: CD45RA-negative fraction. For the CDR3, the DNA is TGTGCCACCAGCAGAATAGCGGGCGGCAAGGGGGATACGCAGTATTTT. This codes for CATSRIAGGKGDTQYF. Full variable domain (remainder filled in from reference TRBV15 and TRBJ2-3): DAMVIQNPRYQVTQFGKPVTLSCSQTLNHNVMYWYQQKSSQAPKLLFHYYDKDFNNEADTPDNFQSRRPNTSFCFLDIRSPGLGDTAMYLCATSRIAGGKGDTQYFGPGTRLTVL.